Sequencing of this T cell receptor (beta chain) was carried out in a study of shared clonotypes between healthy human individuals. The CDR3 contains 15 residues. Germline-derived CDR1 and CDR2 are MNHEY and SVGAGI. V lost 2 bases to trimming and J lost 4 bases, with 9 bases between them. Produced via immunoSEQ multiplex PCR; TCRdb's table is partial and in-frame only. There are a few million clones in the sample; approximately 94% occur only once, and less than 0.15% lies in the top ten. The chain combines TRBV6-5 with TRBJ1-6; D is ambiguous. The sequence was collected from a man aged 18 to 29 in good health. The sequencing input was naive CD4+ T cells sorted from blood. Subset defined: CD45RA+ positively selected. Here the CDR3 DNA reads TGTGCCAGCAGTTACGGACGGTATTATAATTCACCCCTCCACTTT. This encodes CASSYGRYYNSPLHF.